This entry describes one TCR beta chain. What it recognizes is unknown. This entry comes from a study of long-term antiretroviral therapy in people with HIV. General study results and limits: Post-ART diversity increased but stayed below transplant donor controls. Repertoire composition at all time points was dominated by clones that had expanded before ART.

The authors ran the immunoSEQ assay, v3.0, at survey level. This table comes from immunoSEQ multiplex PCR, and its TCRdb copy is limited to in-frame clones, with some not included. This sample has about 17,000 clones, with 85% to 95% found just once. Germline V lookup: CDR1 MNHNS, CDR2 SASEGT. The germline V and J ends were trimmed by 2 bases and 6 bases, with 16 bases remaining between them. The CDR3 has 16 amino acids. This receptor was identified in a man in his thirties or forties with HIV. The source material was unsorted PBMCs, sampled more than 10 years after starting antiretroviral therapy. The V gene is TRBV6-1, the J gene TRBJ2-2; D possibly uses TRBD1 or TRBD2 (5 bases each). The chain's CDR3 is CASSEQQGRMAGELFF. Written as DNA, the CDR3 is TGTGCCAGCAGTGAACAGCAGGGACGAATGGCCGGGGAGCTGTTTTTT.